This TCR beta chain was identified in a study of radiation and T cells in renal cell carcinoma. The V segment lost 4 bases and the J segment 1 base; nucleotides outside the gene matches: 13. Germline assignment: CDR1 GTSNPN and CDR2 SVGIG (reference sequence). This CDR3 region has 17 residues. Produced via immunoSEQ multiplex PCR; TCRdb's table is partial and in-frame only. This table has tens of thousands of clones, just over 75% appearing once. This sample's time point: blood 2 weeks post-SBRT. The sample's treatment: 15 Gy SBRT to primary tumor, nephrectomy 4 weeks later. Blood was sampled at baseline, 2 weeks and 4 weeks after SBRT.

The sample here was blood, taken from a patient whose treatment included radiotherapy and nephrectomy. The clonotype comes from a man between 60 and 75 years old with renal cell carcinoma. This chain connects TRBV30 to TRBJ2-3; TRBD2 matches at 8 bases. CDR3 DNA sequence: TGTGCCTGGACCTCGGGGGGGAGGGGAAGGGGCACAGATACGCAGTATTTT. Translating gives CAWTSGGRGRGTDTQYF.